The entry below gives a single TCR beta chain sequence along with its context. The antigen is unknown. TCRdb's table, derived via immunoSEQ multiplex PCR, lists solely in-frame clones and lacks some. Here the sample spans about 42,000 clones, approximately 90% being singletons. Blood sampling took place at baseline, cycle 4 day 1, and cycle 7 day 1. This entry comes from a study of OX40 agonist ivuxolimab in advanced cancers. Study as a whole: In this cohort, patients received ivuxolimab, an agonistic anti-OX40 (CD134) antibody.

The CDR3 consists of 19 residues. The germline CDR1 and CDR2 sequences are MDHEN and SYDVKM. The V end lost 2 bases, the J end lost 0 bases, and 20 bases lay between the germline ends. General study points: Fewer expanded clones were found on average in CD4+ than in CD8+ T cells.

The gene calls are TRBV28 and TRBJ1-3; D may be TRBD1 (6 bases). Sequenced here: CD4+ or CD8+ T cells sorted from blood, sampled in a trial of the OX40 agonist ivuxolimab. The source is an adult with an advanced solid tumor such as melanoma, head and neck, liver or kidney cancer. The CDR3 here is CASSLGGGARGGSGNTIYF. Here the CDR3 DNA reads TGTGCCAGCAGTTTAGGGGGAGGGGCCAGGGGTGGCTCTGGAAACACCATATATTTT.